This paragraph reports one T cell receptor (beta chain). These data are taken from a study of blood T cell repertoires in COVID-19. Assay used: immunoSEQ multiplex PCR; TCRdb lists only in-frame clones, some missing. The profile covers around 140,000 clones, with 84% appearing a single time and 3.5% to 4.5% taken by the ten largest. Sequencing was performed on peripheral blood. This TCR was sampled from a woman aged 55 to 70 with acute or convalescent COVID-19.

This CDR3 is CASSPGLSNTEAFF. The CDR3 DNA follows: TGTGCCAGCTCACCGGGACTCTCGAACACTGAAGCTTTCTTT. The genes are TRBV18 and TRBJ1-1; D perhaps matches TRBD1 (5 bases). The CDR3 length is 14 residues. Germline V CDR1 and CDR2: KGHSH, LQKENI. V was shortened by 3 bases and J by 1 base, with 9 bases between the two germline ends.